Each of the 17 T cell receptor beta chains below was sequenced from the same sample in a study of T cells in Graves' hyperthyroidism and ophthalmopathy. The investigators amplified TCR beta CDR3 regions from RNA transcripts. An initial round of RT-PCR targeting the TCR CDR3 relied on the HTBI primer set. TCRdb re-called the multiplex PCR reads with MiXCR, one entry per CDR3 protein. The sample records roughly 180,000 distinct CDR3 sequences, 9.4% being singletons. The sequenced material came from blood. These receptors originate from a woman aged 18-35 years with Graves' hyperthyroidism that later progressed to Graves' ophthalmopathy.

Details on this clonotype: A clone one base away is much larger, so this may be a read error. The chain uses TRBV27 and TRBJ2-1; 9 positions agree with TRBD2. The germline V gene has CDR1 MNHEY and CDR2 SMNVEV (reference sequence). This CDR3 spans 15 amino acids. Unmatched junction bases numbered 2, after V lost 3 bases and J lost 2 bases. CDR3 loop: CASSFAGGTYNEQFF. CDR3 in DNA: TGTGCCAGCAGTTTTGCGGGAGGGACCTACAATGAGCAGTTCTTC.

Details on this clonotype: A much larger clone sits a single nucleotide away, making a read error possible. The J gene is TRBJ1-4, the V gene TRBV18; D is perhaps TRBD1 (6 bases). V lost 0 bases to trimming and J lost 6 bases, with 14 bases between them. CDR3 length: 16 residues. CDR1 and CDR2 (germline): KGHSH, LQKENI. The CDR3 coding sequence is TGTGCCAGCTCACCACCGGGCGTACGGACAGATGAAAAACTGTTTTTT. Encoded protein: CASSPPGVRTDEKLFF.

Remarks on this clonotype: A much larger clone differs from this one at a single base, so this may be a read error. The genes are TRBV15 and TRBJ1-4, with D unclear. This CDR3 spans 16 amino acids. Germline-derived CDR1 and CDR2 are LNHNV and YYDKDF (reference sequence). CDR3 loop: CATSRDQRGINEELFF. The CDR3 nucleotides read TGTGCCACCAGCAGAGATCAGAGAGGGATTAATGAAGAACTGTTTTTT.

This clonotype was seen ten or more times. The V call is TRBV28, the J call TRBJ2-7; D perhaps matches TRBD1 (6 bases). Germline loops: CDR1 MDHEN, CDR2 SYDVKM. Trimming stripped 6 bases from V and 4 bases from J, with 22 bases between. This CDR3 is 16 amino acids long. The CDR3 nucleotides read TGTGCCAGCAGGACAGACAGGACGACCCGCTCGTACGAGCAGTACTTC. Amino acids: CASRTDRTTRSYEQYF.

This sequence joins TRBV10-2 and TRBJ2-7; D not certain. V was clipped by 3 bases and J by 4 bases, with 16 bases between them. This CDR3 is built from 15 residues. CDR1 and CDR2 from the germline V gene are WSHSY and SAAADI. Here the CDR3 reads CASSELVYPKYEQYF. The CDR3 region has the DNA TGCGCCAGCAGTGAACTTGTATACCCTAAATACGAGCAGTACTTC.

This clonotype was observed many times. The V gene is TRBV11-1, the J gene TRBJ2-7; 11 positions match TRBD2. V dropped 5 bases and J dropped 2; count of bases not matched to a gene: 5. The CDR3 consists of 15 residues. CDR1 is SGHAT and CDR2 is FQDESV in the germline V gene (reference sequence). The CDR3 is CASSQTSGGPYEQYF. CDR3 bases: TGTGCCAGCAGCCAAACTAGCGGGGGCCCCTACGAGCAGTACTTC. The full variable domain, completed using reference TRBV11-1 and TRBJ2-7, is EAEVAQSPRYKITEKSQAVAFWCDPISGHATLYWYRQILGQGPELLVQFQDESVVDDSQLPKDRFSAERLKGVDSTLKIQPAELGDSAMYLCASSQTSGGPYEQYFGPGTRLTVT.

This clonotype appeared many times. This sequence joins TRBV28 and TRBJ1-1; D remains unclear. Between the trimmed V and J ends, which lost 9 bases and 9 bases, there was a span of 29 bases. CDR1 is MDHEN and CDR2 is SYDVKM in the germline V gene. The CDR3 totals 16 residues. The CDR3 spells CASQFRKVGIPPQAFF. CDR3 sequence (DNA): TGTGCCAGTCAGTTTCGTAAAGTCGGGATTCCCCCCCAAGCTTTCTTT.

This clonotype was observed many times. The CDR3 is CASSEWGNTEAFF. The CDR3 coding sequence is TGTGCCAGCAGTGAATGGGGGAACACTGAAGCTTTCTTT. This sequence joins TRBV2 and TRBJ1-1, with D uncertain. Germline CDR1 is SNHLY and CDR2 is FYNNEI. The CDR3 extends over 13 amino acids. The ends were cut back, 2 bases at V and 1 base at J, with 5 bases in the middle.

This rearrangement joins TRBV6-2 or TRBV6-3 to TRBJ1-5, with D perhaps TRBD1 (6 bases). The V and J ends lost 5 bases and 4 bases respectively, with 12 bases between them. The CDR3 is 14 amino acids. CDR1 and CDR2 from the germline V gene are MNHEY and SVGEGT. The CDR3 region is CASSRSQGNQPQHF. As DNA, the CDR3 is TGTGCCAGCAGTCGATCACAGGGAAATCAGCCCCAGCATTTT.

Details on this clonotype: A clone one base away is much larger, so this may be a read error. The chain has TRBV6-2 or TRBV6-3 and TRBJ1-2, with D perhaps TRBD1 (5 bases). The CDR3 spans 13 residues. Germline assignment: CDR1 MNHEY and CDR2 SVGEGT. CDR3: CVSSYVVAGGYTF. For the CDR3, the DNA is TGTGTCAGCAGTTACGTAGTGGCAGGGGGCTACACCTTC.

In its sample, this clonotype was seen many times. The J gene is TRBJ2-1, the V gene TRBV7-3, with 11 bases lining up with TRBD2. Germline V gene lookup returns CDR1 SGHTA and CDR2 FQGTGA. Trimming cost V 2 bases and J 10 bases; bases outside gene matches: 7. This CDR3 is built from 15 residues. In nucleotides, the CDR3 is TGTGCCAGCAGCTTACTGCCGGGACTAGCGGCCGAGCAGTTCTTC. Protein: CASSLLPGLAAEQFF.

As concerns this clonotype: Being one base from a much bigger clone, this may be a read error. The chain carries TRBV7-7 and TRBJ2-5; D gene ambiguous. Per germline, CDR1 SSHAT and CDR2 FNYEAQ (reference sequence). CDR3 length: 14 residues. CDR3 DNA sequence: TGTGCCAGCAGCTATACACGATTTCAAGAGATCCAGTACTTC. It codes for CASSYTRFQEIQYF.

This clonotype was detected a few times. The CDR3 reads CASSVRAGAHEQYF. The CDR3 nucleotides read TGTGCCAGCAGCGTTCGAGCGGGAGCCCACGAGCAGTACTTC. This chain uses TRBV9 with TRBJ2-7; 8 bases match TRBD2. The CDR3 covers 14 residues. Unmatched junction bases numbered 6, after V lost 2 bases and J lost 5 bases. Germline V CDR1 and CDR2: SGDLS, YYNGEE.

This clonotype was picked up one time. This may stem from a read error, because a much larger clone lies one nucleotide away. A read error is likely, as this CDR3 ends without the conserved phenylalanine or tryptophan. This chain links TRBV30 with TRBJ1-5; D is possibly TRBD1 (5 bases). Germline CDR1 and CDR2: GTSNPN and SVGIG (reference sequence). With 2 bases removed from V and 3 bases from J, the gap between germline ends came to 23 bases. This CDR3 region has 18 residues. The CDR3 reads CAWSIKTRRGYTNQPQHL. The CDR3 nucleotides read TGTGCCTGGAGTATAAAAACACGAAGGGGTTATACCAATCAGCCCCAGCATCTT.

This clonotype has at least ten counts. The rearrangement joins TRBV2 to TRBJ2-3, with 10 bases lining up with TRBD2. Looked up from germline, CDR1 is SNHLY and CDR2 is FYNNEI. The trim removed 6 bases at V and 6 bases at J, leaving 12 bases unmatched. There are 16 residues in the CDR3. The CDR3: CASRPRLAGVRDTQYF. Here the CDR3 DNA reads TGTGCCAGCAGGCCCCGGCTAGCGGGAGTGAGGGATACGCAGTATTTT.

This clonotype has ten or more counts. The chain recombines TRBV10-1 with TRBJ1-5; no firm D call. The CDR3 covers 14 residues. Trimming took 2 bases from V and 9 from J, leaving 14 bases between them. Germline V CDR1 and CDR2: WNHNN, SYGVQD (reference sequence). CDR3 DNA: TGCGCCAGCAGTGAGGGGCCGACTCAAGGGCCCCAGCATTTT. Translating it yields CASSEGPTQGPQHF.

This clonotype came up many times. In nucleotides, the CDR3 is TGTGCCTCCGGGACTGACGGCTACACCTTC. Its protein is CASGTDGYTF. This sequence joins TRBV30 and TRBJ1-2, with D perhaps matching TRBD1 (5 bases). This CDR3 comprises 10 residues. Germline values: CDR1 GTSNPN, CDR2 SVGIG (reference sequence). V lost 7 bases and J 8 bases, leaving 11 bases between the germline ends. Variable domain in full (rest from reference TRBV30 and TRBJ1-2): SQTIHQWPATLVQPVGSPLSLECTVEGTSNPNLYWYRQAAGRGLQLLFYSVGIGQISSEVPQNLSASRPQDRQFILSSKKLLLSDSGFYLCASGTDGYTFGSGTRLTVV.